Each of the 13 T cell receptor beta chains below was sequenced from the same sample in a study of T cell repertoires in cytomegalovirus infection. TCRdb reanalysed the reads using MiXCR and keeps one entry per CDR3 protein. The data hold some 700,000 distinct CDR3 sequences, with less than 40% observed a single time. The material sequenced was PBMCs. Receptor source: a human donor in good health (CMV status not recorded). Some clones in this sample may be carry-over from other donors' samples.

This clonotype was detected once. This chain links TRBV6-1 with TRBJ1-2; 9 nucleotides align to TRBD1. V shed 6 bases, J shed 6 bases, and the junction held 8 bases outside the gene matches. Germline V gene lookup returns CDR1 MNHNS and CDR2 SASEGT. CDR3 length: 14 amino acids. The CDR3 coding sequence is TGTGCCAGCAGAGATCCGGGACAGGGAAATGGCTACACCTTC. Translating it yields CASRDPGQGNGYTF.

A few counts support this clonotype. The V gene is TRBV28, the J gene TRBJ2-5, with D perhaps TRBD1 (6 bases). CDR1 and CDR2 (germline): MDHEN, SYDVKM. The germline V and J ends were trimmed by 5 bases and 4 bases, with 17 bases remaining between them. The CDR3 runs 15 residues. CDR3 in amino acids: CASSLTGISGETQYF. As DNA, the CDR3 is TGTGCCAGCAGTCTTACAGGGATCTCGGGAGAGACCCAGTACTTC.

The V gene is TRBV11-2, the J gene TRBJ2-7; D not resolved. The V end lost 0 bases, the J end lost 3 bases, and 9 bases lay between the germline ends. This CDR3 spans 14 amino acids. Germline assignment: CDR1 SGHAT and CDR2 FQNNGV. DNA of the CDR3: TGTGCCAGCAGCTTAGATGGAGCAGTCTACGAGCAGTACTTC. Its protein product is CASSLDGAVYEQYF.

This clonotype came up a few times. This chain joins TRBV15 and TRBJ2-7, with 10 nucleotides matching TRBD2. This CDR3 contains 15 residues. Looked up from germline, CDR1 is LNHNV and CDR2 is YYDKDF (reference sequence). V lost 4 bases and J lost 2; bases outside the gene matches: 5. CDR3 DNA: TGTGCCACCAGCATGAGCGGGAGGGGGACCTACGAGCAGTACTTC. It codes for CATSMSGRGTYEQYF.

The rearrangement links TRBV20-1 to TRBJ2-7, with D maybe TRBD1 (6 bases). CDR1 is DFQATT and CDR2 is SNEGSKA in the germline V gene (reference sequence). With 0 bases removed from V and 5 bases from J, the gap between germline ends came to 14 bases. This CDR3 comprises 14 residues. The CDR3 sequence: CSARDAGAVHEQYF. For the CDR3, the DNA is TGCAGTGCTAGAGACGCAGGGGCAGTCCACGAGCAGTACTTC.

This clonotype came up a few times. The chain has TRBV7-9 and TRBJ1-2, with D unclear. Trimming took 3 bases from V and 7 from J, leaving 9 bases between them. CDR3 length equals 12 residues. Germline values: CDR1 SEHNR, CDR2 FQNEAQ (reference sequence). The CDR3 region has the DNA TGTGCCAGCAGCTTGCGTCAGACTGGCTACACCTTC. Translating gives CASSLRQTGYTF.

As to this clonotype: The junction departs from germline at one end; a sequencing error may be responsible. This chain uses TRBV6-2 or TRBV6-3 with TRBJ1-5; tentatively, D is TRBD1 (6 bases). In germline, CDR1 is MNHEY, CDR2 SVGEGT. The CDR3 has 12 residues. The CDR3 bases are TGTACCAGTGGGACACCAAATCAGCCCCAGCATTTT. Its protein is CTSGTPNQPQHF.

Only a few counts were recorded for this clonotype. This chain connects TRBV2 to TRBJ2-6; no clear D gene. Trimming cost V 6 bases and J 2 bases, with 8 bases left between them. CDR1 is SNHLY and CDR2 is FYNNEI in the germline V gene. The CDR3 loop spans 14 amino acids. For the CDR3, the DNA is TGTGCCAGCAGGTCGAATCCTGGGGCCAACGTCCTGACTTTC. This encodes CASRSNPGANVLTF.

This chain connects TRBV30 to TRBJ2-2, with D possibly being TRBD2 (5 bases). With 6 bases removed from V and 4 bases from J, the gap between germline ends came to 15 bases. Germline V lookup: CDR1 GTSNPN, CDR2 SVGIG (reference sequence). CDR3 length: 14 residues. CDR3 in DNA: TGTGCCTGCCCACCGAGCGGCGGCACCGGGGAGCTGTTTTTT. It translates to CACPPSGGTGELFF.

This clonotype has a count of ten or more. This chain joins TRBV7-2 and TRBJ2-1; D is perhaps TRBD2 (6 bases). The CDR3 runs to 18 residues. CDR1 SGHTA and CDR2 FQGNSA come from the germline V gene. V lost 1 base and J 2 bases, leaving 18 bases between the germline ends. For the CDR3, the DNA is TGTGCCAGCAGCTTAGGTGCCTTGTCGGGCGGGGCCTACAATGAGCAGTTCTTC. Translated, it gives CASSLGALSGGAYNEQFF.

This chain uses TRBV4-1 with TRBJ2-5; unclear D gene. CDR3 length equals 13 residues. V was trimmed by 2 bases and J by 1 base, leaving 5 bases between them. The germline V gene encodes CDR1 MGHRA and CDR2 YSYEKL. The CDR3 nucleotides are TGCGCCAGCAGCCAATCGGGCCAAGAGACCCAGTACTTC. Its translation is CASSQSGQETQYF.

The rearrangement joins TRBV6-8 to TRBJ2-7; no definite D call. CDR1 and CDR2 (germline): MNHGY, SAAAGT. The CDR3 totals 13 residues. CDR3 DNA sequence: TGTACCATTCTAAGGATGGGATCCTACGAGCAGTACTTC. It codes for CTILRMGSYEQYF.

The J gene is TRBJ2-7, the V gene TRBV20-1, with 7 nucleotides matching TRBD1. The CDR3 totals 13 residues. J lost 7 bases, V lost 3 bases, and 9 bases had no gene match. Germline loops: CDR1 DFQATT, CDR2 SNEGSKA (reference sequence). CDR3 sequence: CSARAEGAREQYF. The CDR3 DNA sequence: TGCAGTGCTAGGGCTGAGGGGGCGCGGGAGCAGTACTTC.